This is a list of T cell receptor beta chains from one sample in a study of blood T cell repertoires in COVID-19. Assay: immunoSEQ multiplex PCR; the TCRdb copy retains only in-frame clones and omits some. The data show fewer than 200,000 clones, 75% to 85% seen once. The specimen was peripheral blood. The receptor source for this set is a woman at least 80 years old with COVID-19, enrolled during active disease. Each CDR3 is given with its conserved first and last residue. A D gene is named only where the DNA matches it firmly. Rows may omit the clone size; those that give it use once, few, many or a size class.

v_call	d_call	clone_size	j_call	cdr3_aa	cdr3_nt
TRBV7-5	.	.	TRBJ1-1	CARSPTSDRESEAFF	TGTGCCAGAAGCCCGACCTCCGACAGGGAGTCTGAAGCTTTCTTT
TRBV15	.	.	TRBJ1-6	CATSSTGMGSPLHF	TGTGCCACCAGCAGTACAGGGATGGGATCACCCCTCCACTTT
TRBV11-3	TRBD2	.	TRBJ2-3	CASSLWRGGTDTQYF	TGTGCCAGCAGCTTATGGCGGGGGGGCACAGATACGCAGTATTTT
TRBV18	.	.	TRBJ1-2	CASSPRQSSNYGYTF	TGTGCCAGCTCACCTAGACAGTCCTCTAACTATGGCTACACCTTC
TRBV5-4	TRBD1	.	TRBJ1-4	CASSKTGGKNEKLFF	TGTGCCAGCAGCAAAACAGGGGGGAAAAATGAAAAACTGTTTTTT
TRBV5-6	.	.	TRBJ2-7	CASSRGLYEQYF	TGTGCCAGCAGCCGTGGACTCTACGAGCAGTACTTC
TRBV6-5	TRBD1	.	TRBJ2-2	CASSVGQGGVGELFF	TGTGCCAGCAGCGTGGGACAGGGAGGCGTCGGGGAGCTGTTTTTT
TRBV11-2	.	.	TRBJ2-1	CASSARQSDEQFF	TGTGCCAGCAGCGCTCGACAGTCCGATGAGCAGTTCTTC
TRBV4-3	.	.	TRBJ1-1	CASSQELTADSEAFF	TGCGCCAGCAGCCAAGAATTAACGGCGGACAGTGAAGCTTTCTTT
TRBV13	.	.	TRBJ2-3	CASSVTKGPTDTQYF	TGTGCCAGCAGCGTAACGAAGGGGCCCACAGATACGCAGTATTTT
TRBV27	TRBD1	.	TRBJ1-1	CASSTTQGAVAFF	TGTGCCAGCAGTACCACCCAGGGGGCTGTAGCTTTCTTT
TRBV13	.	.	TRBJ1-5	CASSLGQGNQPQHF	TGTGCCAGCAGCTTAGGCCAGGGAAATCAGCCCCAGCATTTT
TRBV9	TRBD2	.	TRBJ2-7	CASSTEGGDPYEQYF	TGTGCCAGCAGCACAGAGGGAGGGGACCCCTACGAGCAGTACTTC
TRBV18	.	.	TRBJ1-1	CASSPGGGVEAFF	TGTGCCAGCTCACCTGGCGGGGGCGTTGAAGCTTTCTTT
TRBV9	TRBD1	.	TRBJ1-5	CASSVAPGQIQDGNQPQHF	TGTGCCAGCAGCGTAGCCCCGGGACAGATTCAGGATGGCAATCAGCCCCAGCATTTT
TRBV10-3	.	few	TRBJ1-3	CAIGAGQLNTIYF	TGTGCCATAGGAGCCGGACAGTTAAACACCATATATTTT
TRBV3-1/TRBV3-2	.	.	TRBJ1-2	CASSQGQGFGYTF	TGTGCCAGCAGCCAAGGGCAGGGGTTTGGCTACACCTTC
TRBV5-1	TRBD1	.	TRBJ2-1	CASSRRDRGVDEQFF	TGCGCCAGCAGTCGCCGGGACAGGGGGGTCGATGAGCAGTTCTTC
TRBV5-1	TRBD1	.	TRBJ1-2	CASSPGQQNYGYTF	TGCGCCAGCAGCCCGGGACAGCAGAACTATGGCTACACCTTC
TRBV5-1	TRBD1	once	TRBJ2-2	CASSLGLIDRVNPGELFF	TGCGCCAGCAGCTTGGGCCTCATTGACAGGGTTAACCCCGGGGAGCTGTTTTTT
TRBV24-1	.	once	TRBJ2-2	CATSDLNGSITGELFF	TGTGCCACCAGTGATTTGAATGGGAGTATCACCGGGGAGCTGTTTTTT
TRBV5-4	TRBD2	.	TRBJ2-7	CASSPTGTSGSHEQYF	TGTGCCAGCAGCCCCACCGGGACTAGCGGGAGCCACGAGCAGTACTTC
TRBV12-2	.	.	TRBJ2-3	CASRTQGTSGSRADTQYF	TGTGCAAGTCGCACACAAGGGACTAGCGGTTCCCGGGCAGATACGCAGTATTTT
TRBV4-1	.	few	TRBJ1-2	CASSQGLRGRSYGYTF	TGCGCCAGCAGCCAAGGGTTACGGGGTCGTTCCTATGGCTACACCTTC
TRBV6-2/TRBV6-3	.	.	TRBJ1-2	CASSFRPYGYTF	TGTGCCAGCAGTTTCAGGCCCTATGGCTACACCTTC
TRBV5-1	.	.	TRBJ2-3	CASSVTAGLTDTQYF	TGCGCCAGCAGCGTGACCGCAGGGTTGACAGATACGCAGTATTTT
TRBV20-1	TRBD1	once	TRBJ2-2	CSASSARGPGELFF	TGCAGTGCTAGTTCGGCCAGGGGGCCCGGGGAGCTGTTTTTT
TRBV24-1	.	.	TRBJ2-1	CATSDGGRPYNEQFF	TGTGCCACCAGTGATGGTGGGAGGCCGTACAATGAGCAGTTCTTC
TRBV5-1	TRBD2	.	TRBJ2-3	CASSGPAGYTDTQYF	TGCGCCAGCAGTGGTCCAGCGGGGTACACAGATACGCAGTATTTT
TRBV29-1	TRBD2	.	TRBJ2-5	CSDLSGRSETQYF	TGCAGCGACCTTAGCGGGAGGTCAGAGACCCAGTACTTC
TRBV7-2	.	few	TRBJ1-6	CASSSGTPYNSPLHF	TGTGCCAGCAGCTCCGGGACTCCTTATAATTCACCCCTCCACTTT
TRBV6-6	TRBD1	few	TRBJ1-1	CASSYGGQGDTEAFF	TGTGCCAGCAGTTACGGGGGGCAGGGGGACACTGAAGCTTTCTTT
TRBV5-1	.	.	TRBJ2-2	CASSAGQSTNTGELFF	TGCGCCAGCAGCGCCGGACAGTCAACGAACACCGGGGAGCTGTTTTTT
TRBV18	TRBD1	.	TRBJ2-5	CASSQGVRETQYF	TGTGCCAGCTCGCAGGGGGTCCGGGAGACCCAGTACTTC
TRBV6-5	.	.	TRBJ2-7	CASSPQRGSEQYF	TGTGCCAGCAGCCCCCAGAGGGGGTCCGAGCAGTACTTC
TRBV6-5	TRBD1	.	TRBJ2-7	CASRRQGGTYEQYF	TGTGCCAGCAGGCGACAGGGGGGAACCTACGAGCAGTACTTC
TRBV4-2	TRBD1	.	TRBJ1-1	CASSQVSRGQGRNTEAFF	TGTGCCAGCAGCCAAGTGAGTAGGGGACAGGGGAGGAACACTGAAGCTTTCTTT
TRBV19	TRBD2	.	TRBJ2-7	CASSPTPTSGFSYEQYF	TGTGCCAGTAGCCCGACCCCGACTAGCGGATTCTCCTACGAGCAGTACTTC
TRBV4-2	TRBD1	once	TRBJ2-4	CASSQDFKSAWTGRRNIQYF	TGTGCCAGCAGCCAAGATTTTAAATCAGCCTGGACAGGGAGGAGGAACATTCAGTACTTC
TRBV2	.	.	TRBJ1-6	CASSETRGGVSPLHF	TGTGCCAGCAGTGAAACTAGGGGGGGCGTTTCACCCCTCCACTTT
TRBV4-3	TRBD2	.	TRBJ2-7	CASSQEVASGEQYF	TGCGCCAGCAGCCAAGAGGTGGCTAGCGGCGAGCAGTACTTC
TRBV19	TRBD1	.	TRBJ1-2	CASSRQGYGYTF	TGTGCCAGTAGCAGACAGGGCTATGGCTACACCTTC
TRBV11-2	.	.	TRBJ2-3	CASSFRTAGTDTQYF	TGTGCCAGCAGCTTTAGGACAGCTGGCACAGATACGCAGTATTTT
TRBV5-8	TRBD1	.	TRBJ1-5	CASSQGTGLNQPQHF	TGTGCCAGCAGCCAAGGGACAGGCCTTAATCAGCCCCAGCATTTT
TRBV5-1	.	.	TRBJ1-4	CASSLGQGYEKLFF	TGCGCCAGCAGCTTGGGGCAGGGCTACGAAAAACTGTTTTTT
TRBV19	.	once	TRBJ1-2	CASSMLDNRGYTF	TGTGCCAGTAGTATGCTGGACAACCGAGGCTACACCTTC